This entry features one T cell receptor beta chain sequence. In the source study's methods: The assay estimated nucleated cells by amplifying reference gene primers. Sequencing used immunoSEQ multiplex PCR; TCRdb keeps in-frame clones, though not all of them. Clone size and V and J calls were adopted from that table, with D and trimming inferred from the DNA. The sample lists about 64,000 clones; roughly 82% were seen once. This record belongs to a study of blood T cell repertoires in COVID-19. Study as a whole: The United States, Italy and Spain supplied acute and convalescent COVID-19 samples. The cDNA or gDNA used as material had been derived from T cells, B-cell-depleted T cells, or PBMCs.

The germline V gene has CDR1 MNHEY and CDR2 SVGAGI. Trimming took off 8 bases at V and 9 bases at J, with 11 bases between the two ends. This CDR3 comprises 10 residues. The V gene is TRBV6-5, the J gene TRBJ2-7, with no clear D. Sequencing was performed on peripheral blood. The clonotype originates from a human donor in a cohort sampled during active COVID-19. The CDR3 DNA reads TGTGCCAGCGAGGCGAGAGGGCAGTACTTC. Amino acids: CASEARGQYF.